These T cell receptor beta chains were read from a single sample in a study of CD8 T cell repertoires and HIV-1 epitope variants. Sequenced by immunoSEQ multiplex PCR; TCRdb stores in-frame clones only, minus some. This table holds 95,000 or so clones, 70% to 75% found once. The sequenced sample was uncultured baseline CD8+ T cells from peripheral blood mononuclear cells (PBMCs). These receptors were taken from a male donor with HIV. The CDR3 runs from the conserved cysteine through the conserved F or W.

>TRBV6-5|TRBJ2-7
CASSYSKTGGPYEQYF
>TRBV11-2|TRBJ2-3
CASSYWTGERADTQYF
>TRBV18|TRBJ1-1
CASSFGQGRNTEAFF
>TRBV29-1|TRBJ2-1
CSGGQGRYNEQFF
>TRBV29-1|TRBJ1-2
CSVEADRGRGYTF
>TRBV7-2|TRBJ1-6
CASSLGPFNSPLHF
>TRBV28|.
CASSFSGRGNEQYF
>TRBV6-5|TRBJ1-2
CASSFLGAYGYTF
>TRBV7-2|TRBJ1-2
CASTWTDANYGYTF
>TRBV5-1|TRBJ2-7
CASSPGQGAYEQYF
>TRBV15|TRBJ2-4
CATSRQGTKNIQYF
>TRBV2|TRBJ2-3
CASRRTSRNTDTQYF
>TRBV4-1|TRBJ1-2
CASSFEQGVNYGYTF
>TRBV7-2|TRBJ2-3
CASSLGQEAPTQYF
>TRBV28|TRBJ1-6
CASSLGDSPLHF
>TRBV11-2|TRBJ2-7
CASSMGREKQYF
>TRBV10-3|TRBJ2-5
CAISELAGETQYF
>TRBV30|TRBJ2-3
CAWRGTGGRPLLSTDTQYF
>TRBV5-6|TRBJ1-1
CASSQGPNRNTEAFF
>TRBV11-1|TRBJ2-7
CASSFHRGSNEQYF
>TRBV4-3|TRBJ2-5
CASSQDPPGAVEETQYF
>TRBV27|TRBJ1-2
CASSLFPRGVEGYTF
>TRBV6-5|TRBJ1-2
CASSYLDRVYGYTF
>TRBV10-2|TRBJ1-3
CASSERPLSSGNTIYF
>TRBV11-2|TRBJ2-1
CASSSEGSIYNEQFF
>TRBV7-9|TRBJ1-4
CASIRGAGNEKLFF
>TRBV2|TRBJ2-2
CASNGGENTGELFF
>TRBV7-9|TRBJ2-1
CASSLPSWRGIFNYNEQFF
>TRBV7-9|TRBJ2-6
CASSSRQGAGGANVLTF
>TRBV2|TRBJ2-1
CASNDFLAGDNEQFF
>TRBV2|TRBJ1-6
CASSSTGNNSPLHF